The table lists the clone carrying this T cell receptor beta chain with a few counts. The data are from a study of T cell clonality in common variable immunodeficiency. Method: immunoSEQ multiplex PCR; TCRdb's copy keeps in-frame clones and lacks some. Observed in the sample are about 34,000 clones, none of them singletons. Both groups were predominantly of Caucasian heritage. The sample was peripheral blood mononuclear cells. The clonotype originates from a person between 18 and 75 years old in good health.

The DNA read from the CDR3 is TGCGCCAGCAGCTGGAGCGGGGGGCCAGGGGATACG. Its translation: CASSWSGGPGDT. The full CDR3 is CASSWSGGPGDTQYF. The chain carries TRBV5-1 and TRBJ2-3; 9 bases agree with TRBD2. With the read ending 3 residues before the CDR3 end, the germline J gene is used to fill in that end. Germline values: CDR1 SGHRS, CDR2 YFSETQ. With 3 bases clipped from V and 6 bases from J, the junction kept 8 bases outside the gene matches. The CDR3 runs 15 residues.